The present entry profiles one T cell receptor beta chain with its context. What this receptor recognizes is not known. From each donor, an approximately 2.3 ml peripheral blood sample was collected into PAXgene tubes and kept at -80 degrees C. Without T cell sorting, total RNA was isolated from whole blood using the PAXgene blood miRNA kit on an automated QIAcube. Deep TCRalpha and TCRbeta repertoire profiling with unique molecular barcoding was performed on peripheral blood of monozygotic twin pairs concordant or discordant for inflammatory bowel disease. Smoking habits were recorded for all twin pairs, and each individual was classified as a current, former or never smoker. From the cysteine up to the phenylalanine, the CDR3 has a length of 14 residues. No nucleotide data were recorded. CDR1 is given as MNHEY and CDR2 as SVGEGT, both from the germline V gene. Libraries were prepared through 5' RACE. The input for every TCR library was 3500 ng of total RNA. For each sample, cDNA synthesis with SMARTScribe reverse transcriptase was split into eight separate reactions. During cDNA synthesis, unique molecular identifiers containing a 6-nucleotide sample barcode were introduced by template switching. Two nested PCRs of about 15 and 9 cycles amplified the TCRalpha and TCRbeta cDNA, and bead purification followed each PCR. Before amplification, the cDNA was treated with uracil DNA-glycosylase and purified using the QIAquick PCR purification kit. The second PCR added Illumina TruSeq-compatible adapters along with sample-specific barcodes. Library quality and concentration were assessed using TapeStation and Qubit, and about 5 ng of each library was pooled. Sequencing of pooled libraries was carried out on an Illumina HiSeq2500 single-index Rapid Run using 2 x 100 bp reads and custom sequencing primers. In the original analysis: UMI-based consensus assembly with MiGEC version 1.2.6 was used to correct PCR and sequencing errors. MiXCR version 2.1.1 handled V(D)J alignment, clonotype assembly and CDR3 extraction. Normalisation of gene usage, clonotype sharing and MAIT/NKT TCR abundance was achieved by analysing the top 1000, 10 000 and 20 000 clonotypes per sample. After downsampling to 27 000 UMIs, diversity was calculated as the inverse Simpson index using the vegan R package. Statistical testing used paired Mann-Whitney U tests on the discordant twin pairs and applied Benjamini-Hochberg correction for multiple testing. TCRdb reanalyzed the reads, keeping one entry per CDR3 protein sequence and omitting DNA. V and J calls and clone size were set by TCRdb, not the authors. The table for this sample shows approximately 150,000 distinct CDR3 sequences. Together, the top ten hold 2% to 3% of the sample.

The record originates from a study of monozygotic twins with inflammatory bowel disease (dated 2019 in TCRdb). As for the study more broadly: A total of approximately 30 monozygotic twin pairs were included in the full study, comprising nine German pairs (four IBD-concordant, five IBD-discordant) and 19 IBD-discordant Danish pairs. The search for disease-associated traits relied mainly on comparing IBD patients with their genetically identical healthy co-twins within discordant pairs. Each individual had, on average, about 151 000 unique TCRalpha sequences and 181 000 unique TCRbeta sequences available for analysis.

What the study reported, not specific to this receptor: Different T cell subtypes could not be distinguished in the analysis. Compared with healthy twins, IBD patients had fewer clonotypes in common with other individuals, a difference most pronounced in patients showing signs of disease activity. Differing immunosuppressive treatments among patients may have added background noise and inter-individual variability to the repertoires. IBD patients had lower TCRbeta repertoire diversity, measured by the inverse Simpson index, than their healthy co-twins. The results gave no support for a single strong signal or clonotype linked to IBD. Concordant and discordant twins showed no difference in repertoire similarity, possibly because of limited statistical power.

This receptor was identified in a human donor with ulcerative colitis or Crohn's disease, or a healthy co-twin of an affected twin (not recorded which). Specimen: blood. Rearrangement joined TRBV6-2 or TRBV6-3 to TRBJ1-2; with no DNA, the TCRdb D assignment of TRBD1 cannot be verified. The CDR3 in this case is CASSFSGQAGGYTF.